These 27 T cell receptor beta chains were sequenced from one sample in a study of CD8 T cells in ankylosing spondylitis. Study outcomes and limitations: What seemed typical of ankylosing spondylitis blood was a TCR beta motif built from under 10 highly homologous variants.

TCRdb re-derived calls from the 5' RACE reads in MiXCR, one entry per CDR3 protein. The sample records about 750,000 distinct CDR3 sequences, 15% to 20% being singletons. These receptors' targets are unknown. The specimen sequenced was blood, either unsorted or a sorted T cell fraction (not recorded which). The origin of the receptors is a male donor with ankylosing spondylitis.

The sample holds many counts of this clonotype. The rearrangement uses TRBV18 and TRBJ1-2; D uncertain. V lost 1 base and J 3 bases, leaving 9 bases between the germline ends. The CDR3 covers 14 residues. Germline assignment: CDR1 KGHSH and CDR2 LQKENI. The CDR3, as DNA: TGTGCCAGCTCACCACGTGGTATCGACTATGGCTACACCTTC. Residues: CASSPRGIDYGYTF. The whole variable domain, filled in from reference TRBV18 and TRBJ1-2, reads NAGVMQNPRHLVRRRGQEARLRCSPMKGHSHVYWYRQLPEEGLKFMVYLQKENIIDESGMPKERFSAEFPKEGPSILRIQQVVRGDSAAYFCASSPRGIDYGYTFGSGTRLTVV.

The chain joins TRBV2 to TRBJ2-7, with 11 bases fitting TRBD2. The CDR3 runs 15 residues. Per the germline V gene, CDR1 is SNHLY and CDR2 is FYNNEI. Trimming cost V 5 bases and J 3 bases; bases outside gene matches: 6. The CDR3 reads CASSFTTSGNYEQYF. The CDR3 nucleotides are TGTGCCAGCAGTTTTACGACTAGCGGGAACTACGAGCAGTACTTC.

This clonotype has a handful of counts. The chain couples TRBV20-1 to TRBJ1-1; D might be TRBD1 (5 bases). Germline V CDR1 and CDR2: DFQATT, SNEGSKA (reference sequence). V lost 0 bases and J 0 bases, leaving 17 bases between the germline ends. The CDR3 is 17 amino acids. CDR3 amino acids: CSARDTGALPMNTEAFF. CDR3 sequence (DNA): TGCAGTGCTAGAGATACCGGGGCCCTACCTATGAACACTGAAGCTTTCTTT.

This clonotype has a handful of counts. The rearrangement links TRBV12-3 or TRBV12-4 to TRBJ1-4; no clear D gene. Deletions cut 4 bases from V and 3 bases from J, with 12 bases between. The CDR3 covers 15 residues. The chain's CDR3 is CASSSQVGSNEKLFF. In DNA form, the CDR3 reads TGTGCCAGCAGTTCCCAAGTTGGGTCTAATGAAAAACTGTTTTTT.

The CDR3 protein is CASSEGTGGAYGYTF. DNA of the CDR3: TGTGCCAGCAGTGAGGGAACAGGGGGCGCTTATGGCTACACCTTC. This chain connects TRBV2 to TRBJ1-2, with 9 positions matching TRBD1. Germline CDR1 SNHLY, CDR2 FYNNEI. V dropped 3 bases and J dropped 5; count of bases not matched to a gene: 7. The CDR3 consists of 15 residues.

This clonotype was observed a few times. The V and J genes are TRBV19 and TRBJ1-1, with a weak D call TRBD1 (5 bases). From germline, CDR1 is LNHDA and CDR2 SQIVND (reference sequence). V was cut by 3 bases and J by 7 bases, with 18 bases left in between. The CDR3 spans 15 residues. The CDR3 DNA is TGTGCCAGTAGTATCCGAACCGGGCAGGGTGGTGAAGCTTTCTTT. Its translation is CASSIRTGQGGEAFF.

This sequence joins TRBV5-4 and TRBJ2-7, with D unclear. V lost 4 bases, J lost 0 bases, and 11 bases lay in between. The CDR3 length is 14 residues. CDR1 and CDR2 from the germline V gene are SGHNT and YYREEE (reference sequence). The CDR3 DNA reads TGTGCCAGCAGCCCCTCGTCTACCTCCTACGAGCAGTACTTC. The encoded protein is CASSPSSTSYEQYF.

This clonotype has just a few counts. The V and J genes are TRBV20-1 and TRBJ2-7; D is uncertain. The length of the CDR3 is 15 residues. Germline assignment: CDR1 DFQATT and CDR2 SNEGSKA (reference sequence). Trimming cost V 4 bases and J 0 bases, with 16 bases left between them. The CDR3 bases are TGCAGTGCTAACTACCCGGCCGAGAGCTCCTACGAGCAGTACTTC. Its protein is CSANYPAESSYEQYF.

The V and J genes are TRBV20-1 and TRBJ2-3; D possibly uses TRBD1 or TRBD2 (6 bases each). Trimming cost V 1 base and J 0 bases, with 26 bases left between them. The germline V gene encodes CDR1 DFQATT and CDR2 SNEGSKA (reference sequence). This CDR3 has 20 amino acids. The CDR3 reads CSARVWSWVEGGPSTDTQYF. CDR3 in DNA: TGCAGTGCTAGAGTGTGGTCCTGGGTCGAAGGGGGGCCTAGCACAGATACGCAGTATTTT.

This clonotype was observed a few times. The rearrangement joins TRBV20-1 to TRBJ1-2; 12 nucleotides align to TRBD1. CDR3 length: 15 residues. Trimming at V came to 5 bases and at J to 0 bases, leaving 4 bases not matched to a gene. Per germline, CDR1 DFQATT and CDR2 SNEGSKA (reference sequence). The CDR3 region is CSAPGQGASNYGYTF. CDR3 nucleotide sequence: TGCAGTGCTCCGGGACAGGGGGCTTCTAACTATGGCTACACCTTC.

In this sample, this clonotype turned up a few times. The V and J genes are TRBV6-5 and TRBJ1-1, with a possible D match to TRBD1 (5 bases). Germline V gene data show CDR1 as MNHEY and CDR2 as SVGAGI. Trimming removed 2 bases at V and 7 bases at J, with 11 bases between. The CDR3 length is 13 residues. The CDR3 coding sequence is TGTGCCAGCAGTTACGGGAGGGGCTTTGAAGCTTTCTTT. Translating it yields CASSYGRGFEAFF.

This clonotype has just a few counts. The chain carries TRBV20-1 and TRBJ2-3; D may be TRBD1 (5 bases). This CDR3 contains 13 residues. CDR1 is DFQATT, CDR2 SNEGSKA, per germline (reference sequence). The CDR3 coding sequence is TGCAGCAATCTCAGGGTTGGCACAGATACGCAGTATTTT. This translates into CSNLRVGTDTQYF.

The chain has TRBV5-1 and TRBJ2-5; 11 nucleotides line up with TRBD2. Germline loops: CDR1 SGHRS, CDR2 YFSETQ. This CDR3 is 13 amino acids long. The trim removed 5 bases at V and 4 bases at J, leaving 1 base unmatched. The CDR3 here is CASRTSGAETQYF. CDR3 coding DNA: TGCGCCAGCAGGACTAGCGGGGCAGAGACCCAGTACTTC.

This chain links TRBV12-3 or TRBV12-4 with TRBJ2-7; D possibly uses TRBD1 or TRBD2 (5 bases each). The length of the CDR3 is 13 residues. V lost 6 bases to trimming and J lost 11 bases, with 20 bases between them. The CDR3 DNA reads TGTGCCAGCAGACAGACCGGGACCATTCGGGAGTACTTC. Amino acid sequence: CASRQTGTIREYF.

The chain uses TRBV29-1 and TRBJ2-6, with D possibly matching TRBD1 (5 bases). This CDR3 is built from 17 residues. The V end was cut by 7 bases, the J end by 0 bases, with 19 bases between. Germline V gene data show CDR1 as SQVTM and CDR2 as ANQGSEA. The CDR3 coding sequence is TGCAGCGCCAACCTGGGCAGGGCGGACTCTGGGGCCAACGTCCTGACTTTC. Amino acids: CSANLGRADSGANVLTF.

This clonotype was seen a handful of times. This chain joins TRBV6-5 and TRBJ2-2; the D is unclear. CDR3 length: 13 amino acids. V was clipped by 2 bases and J by 7 bases, with 8 bases between them. The V gene's germline CDR1 is MNHEY and CDR2 SVGAGI. CDR3 nucleotides: TGTGCCAGCAGTTACGATGGGGTCGGGGAGCTGTTTTTT. Encoded protein: CASSYDGVGELFF.

The chain carries TRBV3-1 and TRBJ2-3; 8 bases match TRBD2. Germline values: CDR1 LGHDT, CDR2 YNNKEL (reference sequence). The CDR3 runs 16 residues. Losses at the gene ends were 3 bases for V and 6 bases for J; bases not matched to a gene: 11. The CDR3 nucleotides read TGTGCCAGCAGCCAGCAAAGCGCGGGAGGAGGGGATACGCAGTATTTT. It specifies CASSQQSAGGGDTQYF.

The rearrangement uses TRBV24-1 and TRBJ1-2; D is perhaps TRBD1 (5 bases). Germline-derived CDR1 and CDR2 are KGHDR and SFDVKD. Between the trimmed V and J ends, which lost 2 bases and 2 bases, there was a span of 8 bases. The CDR3 totals 14 residues. The CDR3 sequence is CATSDSRQNYGYTF. The CDR3 DNA is TGTGCCACCAGTGATTCGCGACAGAACTATGGCTACACCTTC.

This clonotype was seen at least ten times. Here the CDR3 reads CASSLVFLNTGELFF. The CDR3 DNA follows: TGTGCCAGCAGCTTGGTATTCCTGAACACCGGGGAGCTGTTTTTT. The gene calls are TRBV11-2 and TRBJ2-2; unclear D gene. The CDR3 has 15 residues. The germline V gene encodes CDR1 SGHAT and CDR2 FQNNGV. V gave up 3 bases and J gave up 1 base, with 9 bases separating them.

This clonotype showed up many times. The chain joins TRBV12-3 or TRBV12-4 to TRBJ1-1, with 7 bases matching TRBD1. The CDR3 is made up of 13 amino acids. The J segment lost 3 bases and the V segment lost 6 bases, leaving 4 bases of the junction unmatched. The DNA of the CDR3 is TGTGCCAGCAGCCGCGGACAGGACACTGAAGCTTTCTTT. This gives the protein CASSRGQDTEAFF.

This clonotype appeared a few times. This chain connects TRBV4-1 to TRBJ2-3, with D tentatively TRBD1 (5 bases). CDR1 MGHRA and CDR2 YSYEKL come from the germline V gene. The CDR3 has 15 residues. V was cut by 1 base and J by 6 bases, with 14 bases left in between. CDR3 bases: TGCGCCAGCAGCCAAGTGGCTAGGGGATTGGATACGCAGTATTTT. Its translation: CASSQVARGLDTQYF.

The genes are TRBV5-1 and TRBJ1-1, with a tentative D call TRBD1 (5 bases). CDR1 is SGHRS, CDR2 YFSETQ, per germline. The V end lost 0 bases, the J end lost 0 bases, and 15 bases lay between the germline ends. The CDR3 has 17 residues. This chain's CDR3 is CASSLGWGDRLNTEAFF. The DNA for the CDR3 is TGCGCCAGCAGCTTGGGGTGGGGGGATCGGCTGAACACTGAAGCTTTCTTT.

The CDR3, as DNA: TGCAGTGCTAGAGATCGCCCCCAGACTAGCGGGAGATCCGGCACAGATACGCAGTATTTT. Residues: CSARDRPQTSGRSGTDTQYF. V is TRBV20-1 and J is TRBJ2-3; 12 bases line up with TRBD2. Losses at the gene ends were 0 bases for V and 1 base for J; bases not matched to a gene: 14. Looked up from germline, CDR1 is DFQATT and CDR2 is SNEGSKA (reference sequence). The CDR3 spans 20 residues.

The chain has TRBV7-9 and TRBJ2-2, with 7 bases matching TRBD2. This CDR3 comprises 16 residues. J lost 4 bases, V lost 4 bases, and 9 bases had no gene match. From germline, CDR1 is SEHNR and CDR2 FQNEAQ (reference sequence). DNA for the CDR3: TGTGCCAGCAGCTCACTCACTAGCGCACCCACCGGGGAGCTGTTTTTT. It encodes CASSSLTSAPTGELFF. The entire variable domain, with the rest obtained from reference TRBV7-9 and TRBJ2-2, is as follows: DTGVSQNPRHKITKRGQNVTFRCDPISEHNRLYWYRQTLGQGPEFLTYFQNEAQLEKSRLLSDRFSAERPKGSFSTLEIQRTEQGDSAMYLCASSSLTSAPTGELFFGEGSRLTVL.

This clonotype has a handful of counts. This chain links TRBV30 with TRBJ2-5; D remains unclear. The CDR3 covers 12 residues. V lost 3 bases to trimming and J lost 1 base, with 6 bases between them. Germline CDR1 reads GTSNPN; CDR2 reads SVGIG (reference sequence). DNA of the CDR3: TGTGCCTGGAGGGAAGTCCAAGAGACCCAGTACTTC. As protein: CAWREVQETQYF.

This chain connects TRBV7-2 to TRBJ2-5; D possibly matches TRBD1 or TRBD2 (5 bases each). The CDR3 is made up of 16 amino acids. V gave up 3 bases and J gave up 5 bases, with 19 bases separating them. Looked up from germline, CDR1 is SGHTA and CDR2 is FQGNSA. Here the CDR3 DNA reads TGTGCCAGCAGCTTGTTTCTGGGACCCACAGTGGAGACCCAGTACTTC. Protein sequence: CASSLFLGPTVETQYF.

This sequence joins TRBV27 and TRBJ1-2; no definite D call. The ends were cut back, 0 bases at V and 3 bases at J, with 14 bases in the middle. The CDR3 runs 16 residues. In germline, CDR1 is MNHEY, CDR2 SMNVEV (reference sequence). As DNA, the CDR3 is TGTGCCAGCAGTTTATCGGCTGGCGGTCTGGACTATGGCTACACCTTC. It encodes CASSLSAGGLDYGYTF.